This T cell receptor beta chain originates from a study of CD8+CD57+ T cells in acquired aplastic anemia. Overall study: Sorted CD4+ and CD8+ cells gave an average of roughly 3.2 ug of DNA. Study findings and constraints: No significant difference in CD8+ Simpson's diversity was found between patients and controls.

Details on this clonotype: Its antigen is currently unknown.

Investigators profiled TCR beta VDJ and CDR3 from genomic DNA template. MiXCR, run by TCRdb on the reads, gives a single entry per CDR3 protein. Found here are 75,000 to 100,000 distinct CDR3 sequences, 65% to 70% of them singletons; the top ten hold 60% to 80%. In patients chosen for sequencing, flow cytometry had shown CD8+CD57+ cell expansion. The patients all had a severe acquired aplastic anemia diagnosis. Patients were untreated when blood was sampled. The CDR3 length is 15 residues. Germline trimming cut 5 bases from V and 1 base from J; bases unmatched to any gene: 6. Per the germline V gene, CDR1 is SGHTA and CDR2 is FQGTGA.

The rearrangement links TRBV7-3 to TRBJ2-7; 9 bases fit TRBD1. This receptor was obtained from a human donor with aplastic anemia. Sequenced sample: sorted CD4+, CD8+, or CD8+CD57+ T cells (not recorded which) from PBMCs. CDR3 DNA: TGTGCCAGCAGCACAGGCGGGACAGGGTCCTACGAGCAGTACTTC. Its protein is CASSTGGTGSYEQYF.